This record covers a single T cell receptor beta chain. The V end lost 7 bases, the J end lost 2 bases, and 11 bases lay between the germline ends. Looked up from germline, CDR1 is MNHEY and CDR2 is SVGAGI. This CDR3 is built from 13 residues. The data belong to a study of blood T cell repertoires in COVID-19. Study details: Researchers got acute and convalescent COVID-19 samples from the United States, Italy and Spain.

In the original analysis: Reference gene primer amplification gave nucleated cell count estimates. Profiling relied on immunoSEQ multiplex PCR, and the TCRdb table lists in-frame clones only, not all of them. V and J calls and clone size are copied from that table; D and trimming were computed from the DNA. The profile shows about 140,000 clones, around 88% of them singletons. The chain is built from TRBV6-5 and TRBJ1-1; D unclear. The sequence was collected from a human donor in a cohort sampled during active COVID-19. Sequenced material: peripheral blood. The CDR3 coding sequence is TGTGCCAGCACAATAGAACCAAACACTGAAGCTTTCTTT. Translation: CASTIEPNTEAFF.